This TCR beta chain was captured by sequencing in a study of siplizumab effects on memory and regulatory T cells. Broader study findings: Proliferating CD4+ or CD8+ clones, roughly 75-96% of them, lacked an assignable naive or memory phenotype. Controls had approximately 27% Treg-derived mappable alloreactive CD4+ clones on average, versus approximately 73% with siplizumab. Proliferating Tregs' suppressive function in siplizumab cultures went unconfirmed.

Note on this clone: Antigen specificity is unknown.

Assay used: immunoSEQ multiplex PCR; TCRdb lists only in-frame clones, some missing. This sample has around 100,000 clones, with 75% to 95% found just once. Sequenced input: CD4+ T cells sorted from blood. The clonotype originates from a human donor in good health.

The CDR3 DNA follows: TGCAGTGCTAGTTTCAATGAGCAGTTCTTC. It specifies CSASFNEQFF. The chain couples TRBV20-1 to TRBJ2-1; no clear D. The CDR3 contains 10 residues. Germline CDR1 and CDR2: DFQATT and SNEGSKA (reference sequence). Trimming shortened V by 3 bases and J by 6 bases, and 3 bases separated the two germline ends.